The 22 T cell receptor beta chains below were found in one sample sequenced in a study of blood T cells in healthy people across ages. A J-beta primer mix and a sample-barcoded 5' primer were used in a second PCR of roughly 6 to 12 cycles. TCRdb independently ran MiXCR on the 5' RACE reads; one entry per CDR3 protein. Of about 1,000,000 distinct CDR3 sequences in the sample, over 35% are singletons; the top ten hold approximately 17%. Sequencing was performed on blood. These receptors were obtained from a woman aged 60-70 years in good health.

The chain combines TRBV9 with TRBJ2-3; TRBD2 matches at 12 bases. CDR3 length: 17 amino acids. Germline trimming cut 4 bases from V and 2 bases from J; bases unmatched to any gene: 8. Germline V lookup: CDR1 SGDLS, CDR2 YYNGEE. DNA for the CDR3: TGTGCCAGCAGCTCACGGACTAGCGGGACGTTCACAGATACGCAGTATTTT. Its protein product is CASSSRTSGTFTDTQYF.

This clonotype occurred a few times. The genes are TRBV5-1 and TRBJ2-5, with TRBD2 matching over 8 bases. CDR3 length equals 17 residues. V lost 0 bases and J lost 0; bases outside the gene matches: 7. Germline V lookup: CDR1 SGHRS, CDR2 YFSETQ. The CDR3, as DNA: TGCGCCAGCAGCTTGGTTCGGGCTAGCGGGCACCAAGAGACCCAGTACTTC. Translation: CASSLVRASGHQETQYF.

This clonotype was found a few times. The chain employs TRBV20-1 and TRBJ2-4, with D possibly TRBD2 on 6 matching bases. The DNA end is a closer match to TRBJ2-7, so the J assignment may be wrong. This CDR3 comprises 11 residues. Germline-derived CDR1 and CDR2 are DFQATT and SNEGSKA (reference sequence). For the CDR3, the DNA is TGCAGTGGGAGGGGAGTGGACGAGCAGTACTTC. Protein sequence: CSGRGVDEQYF.

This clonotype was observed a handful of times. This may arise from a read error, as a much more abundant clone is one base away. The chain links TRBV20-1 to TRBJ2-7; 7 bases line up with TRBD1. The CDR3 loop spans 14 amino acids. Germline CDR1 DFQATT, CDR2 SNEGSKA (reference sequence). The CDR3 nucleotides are TGCAGGGCTAGGCGAGACAGGGTGTCCTACGAGCAGTACTTC. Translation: CRARRDRVSYEQYF.

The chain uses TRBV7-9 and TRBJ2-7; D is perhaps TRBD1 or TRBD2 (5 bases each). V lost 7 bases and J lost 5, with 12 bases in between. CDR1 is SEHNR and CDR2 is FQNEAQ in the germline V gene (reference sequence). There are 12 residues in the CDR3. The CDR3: CASTPGAHEQYF. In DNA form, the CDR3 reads TGTGCCAGCACCCCCGGGGCTCACGAGCAGTACTTC.

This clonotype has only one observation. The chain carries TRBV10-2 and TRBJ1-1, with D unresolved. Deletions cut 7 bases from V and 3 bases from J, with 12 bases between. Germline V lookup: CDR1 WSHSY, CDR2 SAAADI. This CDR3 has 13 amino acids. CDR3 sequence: CASTKGGYTEAFF. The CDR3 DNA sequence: TGCGCCAGCACTAAGGGAGGCTACACTGAAGCTTTCTTT.

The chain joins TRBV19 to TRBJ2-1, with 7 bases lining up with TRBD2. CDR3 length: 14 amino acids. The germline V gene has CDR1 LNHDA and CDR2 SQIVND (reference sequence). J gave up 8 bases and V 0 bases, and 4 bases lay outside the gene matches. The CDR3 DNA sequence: TGTGCCAGTAGTATAGAGCGGGAGATGGATGAGCAGTTCTTC. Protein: CASSIEREMDEQFF.

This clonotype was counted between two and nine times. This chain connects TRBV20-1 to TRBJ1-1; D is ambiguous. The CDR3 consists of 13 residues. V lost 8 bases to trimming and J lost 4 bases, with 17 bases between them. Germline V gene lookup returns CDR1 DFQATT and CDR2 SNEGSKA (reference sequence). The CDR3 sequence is CSTLSVARTEAFF. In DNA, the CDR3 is TGCAGTACTCTATCGGTCGCTCGCACTGAAGCTTTCTTT.

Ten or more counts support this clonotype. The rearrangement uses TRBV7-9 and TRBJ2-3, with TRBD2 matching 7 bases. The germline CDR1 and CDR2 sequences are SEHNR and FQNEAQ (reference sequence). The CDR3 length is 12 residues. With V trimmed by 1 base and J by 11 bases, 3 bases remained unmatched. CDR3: CASSLGREEQYF. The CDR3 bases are TGTGCCAGCAGCTTAGGCCGGGAGGAGCAGTATTTT. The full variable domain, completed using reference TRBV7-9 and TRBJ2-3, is DTGVSQNPRHKITKRGQNVTFRCDPISEHNRLYWYRQTLGQGPEFLTYFQNEAQLEKSRLLSDRFSAERPKGSFSTLEIQRTEQGDSAMYLCASSLGREEQYFGPGTRLTVL.

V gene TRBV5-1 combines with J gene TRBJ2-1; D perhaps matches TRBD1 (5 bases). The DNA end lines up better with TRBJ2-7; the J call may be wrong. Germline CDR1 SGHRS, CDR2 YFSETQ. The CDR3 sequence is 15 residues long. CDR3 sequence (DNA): TGCGCCAGCAGCTTGATGGGGCGAGCCTACAATGAGCAGTACTTC. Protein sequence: CASSLMGRAYNEQYF.

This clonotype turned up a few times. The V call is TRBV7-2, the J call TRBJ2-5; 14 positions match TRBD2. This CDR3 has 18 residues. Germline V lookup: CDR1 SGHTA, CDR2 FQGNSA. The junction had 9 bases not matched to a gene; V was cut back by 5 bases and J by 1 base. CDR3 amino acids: CASSRRLAGGPPQETQYF. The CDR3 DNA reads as TGTGCCAGCAGCCGAAGACTAGCGGGAGGGCCTCCCCAAGAGACCCAGTACTTC.

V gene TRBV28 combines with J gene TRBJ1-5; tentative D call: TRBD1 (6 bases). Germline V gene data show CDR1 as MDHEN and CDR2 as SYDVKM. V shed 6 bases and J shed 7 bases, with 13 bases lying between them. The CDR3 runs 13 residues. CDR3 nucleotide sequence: TGTGCCAGCAGAGAGTCAGGGGTCCAGCCCCAGCATTTT. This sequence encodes CASRESGVQPQHF.

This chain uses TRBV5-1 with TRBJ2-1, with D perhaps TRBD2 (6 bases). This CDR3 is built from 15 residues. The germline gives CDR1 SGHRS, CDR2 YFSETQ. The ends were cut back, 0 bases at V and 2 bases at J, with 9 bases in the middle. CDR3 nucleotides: TGCGCCAGCAGCTTGGACGGGACTGCCTACAATGAGCAGTTCTTC. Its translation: CASSLDGTAYNEQFF.

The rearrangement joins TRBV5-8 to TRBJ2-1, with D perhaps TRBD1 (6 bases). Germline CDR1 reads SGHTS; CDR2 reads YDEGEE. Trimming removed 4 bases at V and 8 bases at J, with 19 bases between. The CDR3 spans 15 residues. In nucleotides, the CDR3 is TGTGCCAGCAGCCCCGGACAGACCGCGAGCCATGAGCAGTTCTTC. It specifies CASSPGQTASHEQFF.

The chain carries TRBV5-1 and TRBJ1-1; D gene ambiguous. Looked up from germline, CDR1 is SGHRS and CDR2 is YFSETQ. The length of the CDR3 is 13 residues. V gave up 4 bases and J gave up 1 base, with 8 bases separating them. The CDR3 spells CASSGIENTEAFF. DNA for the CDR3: TGCGCCAGCAGCGGGATTGAGAACACTGAAGCTTTCTTT.

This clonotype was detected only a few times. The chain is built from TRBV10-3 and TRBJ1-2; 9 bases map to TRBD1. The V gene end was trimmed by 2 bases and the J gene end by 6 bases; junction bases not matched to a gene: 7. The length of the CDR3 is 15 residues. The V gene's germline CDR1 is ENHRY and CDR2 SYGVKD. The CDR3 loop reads CAISERTGGGHGYTF. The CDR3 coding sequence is TGTGCCATCAGTGAGCGTACAGGGGGCGGGCATGGCTACACCTTC.

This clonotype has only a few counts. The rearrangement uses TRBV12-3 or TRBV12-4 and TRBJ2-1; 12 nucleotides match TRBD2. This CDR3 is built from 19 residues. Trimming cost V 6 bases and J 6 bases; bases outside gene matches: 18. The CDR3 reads CASRHENLAGGGIGNEQFF. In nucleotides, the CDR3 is TGTGCCAGCAGGCACGAAAACCTAGCGGGAGGGGGGATCGGCAATGAGCAGTTCTTC.

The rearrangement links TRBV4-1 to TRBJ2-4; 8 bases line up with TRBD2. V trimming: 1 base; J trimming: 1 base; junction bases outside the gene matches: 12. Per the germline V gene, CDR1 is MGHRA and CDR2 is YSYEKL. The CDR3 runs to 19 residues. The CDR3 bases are TGCGCCAGCAGCCAAGTCATCCCGGGGGGGTGGCTCGCCAAAAACATTCAGTACTTC. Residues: CASSQVIPGGWLAKNIQYF.

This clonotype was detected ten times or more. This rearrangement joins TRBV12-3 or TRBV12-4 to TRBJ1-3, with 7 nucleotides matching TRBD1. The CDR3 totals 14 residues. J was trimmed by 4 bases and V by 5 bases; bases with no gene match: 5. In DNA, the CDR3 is TGTGCCAGCAGTCAGGGGGTTGAGGGAAACACCATATATTTT. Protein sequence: CASSQGVEGNTIYF.

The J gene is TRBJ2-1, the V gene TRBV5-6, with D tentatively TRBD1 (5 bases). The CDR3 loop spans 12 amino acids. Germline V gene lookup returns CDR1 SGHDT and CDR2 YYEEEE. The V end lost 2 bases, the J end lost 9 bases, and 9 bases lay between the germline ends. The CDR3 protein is CASSFQGSEQFF. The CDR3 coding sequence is TGTGCCAGCAGCTTCCAGGGCAGTGAGCAGTTCTTC.

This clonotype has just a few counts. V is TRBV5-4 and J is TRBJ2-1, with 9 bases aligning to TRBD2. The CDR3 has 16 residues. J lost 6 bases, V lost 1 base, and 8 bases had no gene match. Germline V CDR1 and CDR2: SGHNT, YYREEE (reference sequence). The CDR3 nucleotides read TGTGCCAGCAGCTTGAGTGCGGCTAGCGGGACCAATGAGCAGTTCTTC. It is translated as CASSLSAASGTNEQFF.

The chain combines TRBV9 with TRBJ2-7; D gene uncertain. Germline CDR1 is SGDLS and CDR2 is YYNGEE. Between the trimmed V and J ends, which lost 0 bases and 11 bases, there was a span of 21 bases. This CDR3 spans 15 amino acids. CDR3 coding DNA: TGTGCCAGCAGCGTAGCGATACGTGTGGAAAATGAGAAGTACTTC. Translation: CASSVAIRVENEKYF.